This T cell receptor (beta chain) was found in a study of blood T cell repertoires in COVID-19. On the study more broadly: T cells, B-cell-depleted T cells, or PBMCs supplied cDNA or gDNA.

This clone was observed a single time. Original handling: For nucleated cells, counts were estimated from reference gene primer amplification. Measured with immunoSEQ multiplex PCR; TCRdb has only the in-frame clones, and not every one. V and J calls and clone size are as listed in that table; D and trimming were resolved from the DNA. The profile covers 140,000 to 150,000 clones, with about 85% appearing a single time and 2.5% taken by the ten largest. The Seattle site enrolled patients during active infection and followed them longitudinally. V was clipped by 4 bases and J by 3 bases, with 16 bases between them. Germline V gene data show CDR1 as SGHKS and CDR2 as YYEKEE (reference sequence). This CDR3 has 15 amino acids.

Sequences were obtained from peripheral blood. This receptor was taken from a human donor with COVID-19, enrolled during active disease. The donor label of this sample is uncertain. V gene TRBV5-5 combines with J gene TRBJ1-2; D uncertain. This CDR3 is CASSLTGSEDYGYTF. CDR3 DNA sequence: TGTGCCAGCAGCCTCACCGGGTCTGAGGACTATGGCTACACCTTC.